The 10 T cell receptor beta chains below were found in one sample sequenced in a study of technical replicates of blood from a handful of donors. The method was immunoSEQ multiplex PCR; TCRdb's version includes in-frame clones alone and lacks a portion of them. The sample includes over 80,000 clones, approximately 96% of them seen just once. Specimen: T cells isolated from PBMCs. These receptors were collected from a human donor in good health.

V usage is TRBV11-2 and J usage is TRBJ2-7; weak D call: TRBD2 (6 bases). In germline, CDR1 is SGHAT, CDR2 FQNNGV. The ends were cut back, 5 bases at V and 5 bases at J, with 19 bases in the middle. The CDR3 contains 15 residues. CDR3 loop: CASSLLLGGVHEQYF. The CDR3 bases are TGTGCCAGCAGCCTTCTGTTGGGGGGTGTGCACGAGCAGTACTTC.

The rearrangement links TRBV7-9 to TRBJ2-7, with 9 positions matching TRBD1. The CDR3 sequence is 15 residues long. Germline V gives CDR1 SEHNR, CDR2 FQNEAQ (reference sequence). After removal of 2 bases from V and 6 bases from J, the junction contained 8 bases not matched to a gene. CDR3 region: CASSLSGQGISEQYF. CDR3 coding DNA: TGTGCCAGCAGCTTAAGCGGACAGGGGATAAGCGAGCAGTACTTC.

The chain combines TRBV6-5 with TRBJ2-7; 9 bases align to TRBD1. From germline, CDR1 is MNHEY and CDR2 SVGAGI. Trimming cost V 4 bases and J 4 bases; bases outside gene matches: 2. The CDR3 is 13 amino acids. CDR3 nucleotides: TGTGCCAGCAGTTGGGGACAGGGATACGAGCAGTACTTC. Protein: CASSWGQGYEQYF.

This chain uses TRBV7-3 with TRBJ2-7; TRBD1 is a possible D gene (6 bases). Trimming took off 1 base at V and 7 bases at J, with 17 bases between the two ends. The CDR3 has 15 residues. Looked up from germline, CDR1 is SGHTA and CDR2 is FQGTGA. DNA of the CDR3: TGTGCCAGCAGCTTAAACCAGGGGACACAGGGAGAGCAGTACTTC. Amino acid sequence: CASSLNQGTQGEQYF.

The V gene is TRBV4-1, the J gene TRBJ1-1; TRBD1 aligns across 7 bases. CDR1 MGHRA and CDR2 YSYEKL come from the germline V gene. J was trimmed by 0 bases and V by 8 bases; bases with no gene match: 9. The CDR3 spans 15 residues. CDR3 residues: CASLRIRGVNTEAFF. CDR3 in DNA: TGCGCCAGCTTACGAATCAGGGGGGTGAACACTGAAGCTTTCTTT.

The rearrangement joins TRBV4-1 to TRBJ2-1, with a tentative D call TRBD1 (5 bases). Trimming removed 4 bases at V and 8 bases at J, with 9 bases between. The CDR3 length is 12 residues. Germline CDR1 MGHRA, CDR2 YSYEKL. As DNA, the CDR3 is TGCGCCAGCAGCCGGGGCAGGGATGAGCAGTTCTTC. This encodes CASSRGRDEQFF.

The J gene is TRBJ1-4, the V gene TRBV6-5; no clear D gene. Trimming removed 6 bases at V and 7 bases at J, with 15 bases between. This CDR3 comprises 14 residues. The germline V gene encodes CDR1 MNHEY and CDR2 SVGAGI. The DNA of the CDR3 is TGTGCCAGCAGCCCTATGTTACAGACTGAAAAACTGTTTTTT. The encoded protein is CASSPMLQTEKLFF.

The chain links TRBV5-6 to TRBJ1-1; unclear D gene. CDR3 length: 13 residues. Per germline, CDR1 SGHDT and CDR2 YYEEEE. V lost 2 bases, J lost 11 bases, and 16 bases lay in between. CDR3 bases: TGTGCCAGCAGCTTAAATAGTGCATTCTGGGCTTTCTTT. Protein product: CASSLNSAFWAFF. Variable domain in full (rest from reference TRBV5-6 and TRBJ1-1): DAGVTQSPTHLIKTRGQQVTLRCSPKSGHDTVSWYQQALGQGPQFIFQYYEEEERQRGNFPDRFSGHQFPNYSSELNVNALLLGDSALYLCASSLNSAFWAFFGQGTRLTVV.

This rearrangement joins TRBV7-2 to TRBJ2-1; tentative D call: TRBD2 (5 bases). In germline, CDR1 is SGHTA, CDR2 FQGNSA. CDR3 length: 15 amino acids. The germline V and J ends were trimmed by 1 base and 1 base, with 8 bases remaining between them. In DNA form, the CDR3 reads TGTGCCAGCAGCTTAGAGGGAGCATCCTACAATGAGCAGTTCTTC. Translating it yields CASSLEGASYNEQFF.

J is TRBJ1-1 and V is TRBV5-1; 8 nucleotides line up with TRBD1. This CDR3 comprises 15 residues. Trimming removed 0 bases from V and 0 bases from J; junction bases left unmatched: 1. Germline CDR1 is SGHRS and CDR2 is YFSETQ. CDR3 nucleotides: TGCGCCAGCAGCTTGGGACAGGGGTTGAACACTGAAGCTTTCTTT. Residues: CASSLGQGLNTEAFF. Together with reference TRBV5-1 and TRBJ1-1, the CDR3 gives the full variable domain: KAGVTQTPRYLIKTRGQQVTLSCSPISGHRSVSWYQQTPGQGLQFLFEYFSETQRNKGNFPGRFSGRQFSNSRSEMNVSTLELGDSALYLCASSLGQGLNTEAFFGQGTRLTVV.